This T cell receptor (beta chain) was recovered during a study of monozygotic twins with inflammatory bowel disease. Germline V gene lookup returns CDR1 LNHNV and CDR2 YYDKDF (reference sequence). The CDR3 covers 15 residues. Each sample's cDNA came from eight separate reactions. One entry per CDR3 protein, without DNA, is what TCRdb gives after re-calling the 5' RACE reads. The listing contains approximately 400,000 distinct CDR3 sequences. Overall study results and limits: None of the different T cell subtypes could be distinguished from one another. Diversity of TCRbeta measured by inverse Simpson was lower in IBD patients than in healthy co-twins. Clonotype sharing was lower in IBD patients than healthy twins, most markedly with disease activity.

About this clonotype: Its antigen is as yet unknown.

Sample: blood. The TCR was taken from a human donor with ulcerative colitis or Crohn's disease, or a healthy co-twin of an affected twin (not recorded which). The chain recombines TRBV15 with TRBJ2-7; TCRdb's D call, TRBD1, is unchecked because there is no DNA. The CDR3 here is CATSRPDRDSDEQYF.